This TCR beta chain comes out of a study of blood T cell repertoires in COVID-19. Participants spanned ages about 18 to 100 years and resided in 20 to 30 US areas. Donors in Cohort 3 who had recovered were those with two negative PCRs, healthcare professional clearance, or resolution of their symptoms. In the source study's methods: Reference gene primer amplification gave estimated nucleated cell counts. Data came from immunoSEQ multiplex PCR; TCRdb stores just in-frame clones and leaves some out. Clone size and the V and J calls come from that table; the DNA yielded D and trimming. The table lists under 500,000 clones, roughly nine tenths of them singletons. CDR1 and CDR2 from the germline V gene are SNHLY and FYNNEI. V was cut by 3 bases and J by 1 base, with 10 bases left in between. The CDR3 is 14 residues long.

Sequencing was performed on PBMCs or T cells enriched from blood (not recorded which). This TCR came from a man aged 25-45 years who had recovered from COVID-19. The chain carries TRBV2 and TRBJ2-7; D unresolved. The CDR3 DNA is TGTGCCAGCAGTGATAGTAGTCCGTCCTACGAGCAGTACTTC. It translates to CASSDSSPSYEQYF. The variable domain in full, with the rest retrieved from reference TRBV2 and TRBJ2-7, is EPEVTQTPSHQVTQMGQEVILRCVPISNHLYFYWYRQILGQKVEFLVSFYNNEISEKSEIFDDQFSVERPDGSNFTLKIRSTKLEDSAMYFCASSDSSPSYEQYFGPGTRLTVT.